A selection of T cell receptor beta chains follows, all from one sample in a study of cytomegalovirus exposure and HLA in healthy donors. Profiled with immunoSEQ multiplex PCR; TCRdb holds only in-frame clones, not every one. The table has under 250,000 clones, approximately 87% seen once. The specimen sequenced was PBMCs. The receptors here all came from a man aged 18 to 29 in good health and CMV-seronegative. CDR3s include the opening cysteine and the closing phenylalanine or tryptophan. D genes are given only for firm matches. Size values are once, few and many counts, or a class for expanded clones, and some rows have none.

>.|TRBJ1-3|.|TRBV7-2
TGTGCCAGCAGCTTCGGGGGGGTCCAACTATTCTCTGGAAACACCATATATTTT
CASSFGGVQLFSGNTIYF
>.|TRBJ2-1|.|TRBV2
TGTGCCAGCAGGCCCGGGGCGGGATCATATGAGCAGTTCTTC
CASRPGAGSYEQFF
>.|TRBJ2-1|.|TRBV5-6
TGTGCCAGCAGCTTGGCCGGGATCTATGAGCAGTTCTTC
CASSLAGIYEQFF
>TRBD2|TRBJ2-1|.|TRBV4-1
TGCGCCAGCAGCCAAGTGCCTAGCGGGAGGAAGTTTGAGCAGTTCTTC
CASSQVPSGRKFEQFF
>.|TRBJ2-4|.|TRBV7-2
TGTGCCAGCAGCCAGGACAGAAACATTCAGTACTTC
CASSQDRNIQYF
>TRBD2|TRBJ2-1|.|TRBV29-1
TGCAGCACGACTCCGGGACTAACCTACAATGAGCAGTTCTTC
CSTTPGLTYNEQFF
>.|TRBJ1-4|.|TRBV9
TGTGCCAGCAGCGTCACAGGGTCGGACGCAAAACTGTTTTTT
CASSVTGSDAKLFF
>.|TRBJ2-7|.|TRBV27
TGTGCCAGCAGACGCCTCCTGGAGGGGTCCTACGAGCAGTACTTC
CASRRLLEGSYEQYF
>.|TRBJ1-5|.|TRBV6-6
TGTGCCAGCAGCCAGGCCAGGGGAGGCAATCAGCCCCAGCATTTT
CASSQARGGNQPQHF
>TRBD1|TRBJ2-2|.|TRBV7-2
TGTGCCAGCAGCACTAGGGGGCTCGGGGAGCTGTTTTTT
CASSTRGLGELFF
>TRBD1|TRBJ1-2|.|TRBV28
TGTGCCAGCGGTTCCGGGACAGTCGACGAGGACACCTTC
CASGSGTVDEDTF
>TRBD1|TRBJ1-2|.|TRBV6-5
TGTGCCAGCAGTTCCCCGAGACAGGGGGCGACCTATGGCTACACCTTC
CASSSPRQGATYGYTF
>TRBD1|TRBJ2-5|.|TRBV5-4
TGTGCCAGCAGCTTGGCCGGGGACAGGGAAAAGACCCAGTACTTC
CASSLAGDREKTQYF
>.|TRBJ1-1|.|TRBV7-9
TGTGCCAGCAGCTTGCCAAACCTTGAGGCTTTCTTT
CASSLPNLEAFF
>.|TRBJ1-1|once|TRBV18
TGTGCCAGCTCACAGGGGGGGACGGGGAACACTGAAGCTTTCTTT
CASSQGGTGNTEAFF
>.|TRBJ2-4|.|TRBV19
TGTGCCAGTAGTGTCGGAGGGACCAAAAACATTCAGTACTTC
CASSVGGTKNIQYF
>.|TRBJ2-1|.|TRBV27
TGTGCCAGCAGGAGACTGGAAGAGCAGTTCTTC
CASRRLEEQFF
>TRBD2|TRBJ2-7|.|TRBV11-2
TGTGCCAGCAGCTTAGAACTAGCGGACGAGCAGTACTTC
CASSLELADEQYF
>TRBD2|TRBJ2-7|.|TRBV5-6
TGTGCCAGCAGAACTTCCGGGACTAGCGCGCTTGGCTACGAGCAGTACTTC
CASRTSGTSALGYEQYF
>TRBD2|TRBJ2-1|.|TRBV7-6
TGTGCCAGCAGCCCCGGCAGCGGGAGGATCTTTGAGCAGTTCTTC
CASSPGSGRIFEQFF
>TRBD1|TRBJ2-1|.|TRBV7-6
TGTGCCAGCAGCTTATTTGGGACAGGGGAGGTGAATGAGCAGTTCTTC
CASSLFGTGEVNEQFF
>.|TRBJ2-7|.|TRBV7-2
TGTGCCAGCAGCTTTTTATACGAGCAGTACTTC
CASSFLYEQYF
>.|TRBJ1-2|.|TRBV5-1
TGCGCCAGCAGTTCATCCGGGACGGGGGATGGCTACACCTTC
CASSSSGTGDGYTF
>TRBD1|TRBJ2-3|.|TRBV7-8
TGTGCCAGCAGCTCTGGACCGGGACAGGGAAGCACAGATACGCAGTATTTT
CASSSGPGQGSTDTQYF
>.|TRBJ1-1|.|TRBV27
TGTGCCAGCAGTCGAGCTCAGGGGTGGATGACTGAAGCTTTCTTT
CASSRAQGWMTEAFF
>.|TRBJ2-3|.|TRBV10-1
TGCGCCAGCAGCGACTCTTTCGATACGCAGTATTTT
CASSDSFDTQYF
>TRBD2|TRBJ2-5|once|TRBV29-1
TGCAGCGTTGAGTGGAGGCTAGCGGGAGGGCCGAGCGAGACCCAGTACTTC
CSVEWRLAGGPSETQYF
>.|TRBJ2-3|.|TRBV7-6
TGTGCCAGCAGCTTAGTCCGAAGCGACCGACCAGATACGCAGTATTTT
CASSLVRSDRPDTQYF
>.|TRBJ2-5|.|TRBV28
TGTGCCAGCAGTCCTAGGGGGGGGATCGAAGAGACCCAGTACTTC
CASSPRGGIEETQYF
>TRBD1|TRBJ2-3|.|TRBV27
TGTGCCAGCAGTTACAGGGGGCGGACAGATACGCAGTATTTT
CASSYRGRTDTQYF
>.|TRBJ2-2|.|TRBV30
TGTGCCTGGAGGTGGGGACTGGCCGGGGAGCTGTTTTTT
CAWRWGLAGELFF
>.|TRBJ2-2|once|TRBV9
TGTGCCAGCAGCCCGACAGTAGCCGGGGAGCTGTTTTTT
CASSPTVAGELFF
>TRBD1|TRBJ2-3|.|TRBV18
TGTGCCAGCTCACTTAACAGGGGGAGCACAGATACGCAGTATTTT
CASSLNRGSTDTQYF
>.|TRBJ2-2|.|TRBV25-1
TGTGCCAGCAGTGCCATGGACAGTAGGGGTCCCGGGGAGCTGTTTTTT
CASSAMDSRGPGELFF
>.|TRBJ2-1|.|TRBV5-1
TGCGCCAGCAGCTTGGGCGCGAGCTCCTACAATGAGCAGTTCTTC
CASSLGASSYNEQFF
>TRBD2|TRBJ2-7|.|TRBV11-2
TGTGCCAGCAGCTTAGGCACTAGCGGGAGGGGATACGAGCAGTACTTC
CASSLGTSGRGYEQYF
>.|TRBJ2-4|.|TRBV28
TGTGCCAGCAGTACCCGACGCGGACAGTACTTC
CASSTRRGQYF
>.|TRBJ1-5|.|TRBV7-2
TGTGCCAGCAGCTTAGGAGCGGGTCAGCCCCAGCATTTT
CASSLGAGQPQHF
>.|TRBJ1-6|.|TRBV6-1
TGTGCCAGCACTCAAGGAGGTTCACCCCTCCACTTT
CASTQGGSPLHF
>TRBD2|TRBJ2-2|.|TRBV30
TGTGCCTGGACAGTTGGAGCGGGAAACACCGGGGAGCTGTTTTTT
CAWTVGAGNTGELFF
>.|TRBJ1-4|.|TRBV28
TGTGCCAGCAGCTCGGCGGTGGGAGAGTTAGGTGAAAAACTGTTTTTT
CASSSAVGELGEKLFF
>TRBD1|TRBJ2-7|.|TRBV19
TGTGCCAGTAGTATAGGGACAGGTTGGAACTTC
CASSIGTGWNF
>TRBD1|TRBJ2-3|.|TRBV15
TGTGCCACCAGCCGAATTTATCCGGGACAGGGCACAGATACGCAGTATTTT
CATSRIYPGQGTDTQYF
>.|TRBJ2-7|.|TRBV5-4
TGTGCCAGCAGCTATCTATTCCGGGACAACTCCTACGAGCAGTACTTC
CASSYLFRDNSYEQYF
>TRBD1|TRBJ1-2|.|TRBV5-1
TGCGCCAGCAGCTGGGGACAGACTAACTATGGCTACACCTTC
CASSWGQTNYGYTF
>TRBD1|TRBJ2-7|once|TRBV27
TGTGCCAGCAGTTTAGCCGGACAGGGCTACGAGCAGTACTTC
CASSLAGQGYEQYF